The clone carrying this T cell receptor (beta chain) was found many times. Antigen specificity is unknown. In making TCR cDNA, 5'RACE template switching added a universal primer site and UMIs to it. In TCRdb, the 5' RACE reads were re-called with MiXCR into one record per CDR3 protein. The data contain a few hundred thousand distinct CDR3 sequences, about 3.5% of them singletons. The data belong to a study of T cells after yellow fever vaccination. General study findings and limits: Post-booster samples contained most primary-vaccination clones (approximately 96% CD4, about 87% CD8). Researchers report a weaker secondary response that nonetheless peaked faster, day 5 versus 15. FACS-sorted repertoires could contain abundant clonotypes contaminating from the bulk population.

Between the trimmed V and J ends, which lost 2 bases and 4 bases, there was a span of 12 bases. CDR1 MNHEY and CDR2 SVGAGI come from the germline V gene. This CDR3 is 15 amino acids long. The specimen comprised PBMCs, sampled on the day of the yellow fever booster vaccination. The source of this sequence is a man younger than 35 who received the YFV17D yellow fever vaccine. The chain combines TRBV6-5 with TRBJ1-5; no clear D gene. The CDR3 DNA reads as TGTGCCAGCAGTTACGACCCCTCGGGGAATCAGCCCCAGCATTTT. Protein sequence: CASSYDPSGNQPQHF.